What follows are 30 T cell receptor beta chains derived from one specimen sequenced in a study of cytomegalovirus exposure and HLA in healthy donors. Primers for the PCR totalled 60 Vbeta and 13 Jbeta. Repertoires were generated with immunoSEQ multiplex PCR, while TCRdb's copy carries only in-frame clones and drops some. The sample has 150,000 to 200,000 clones, around three quarters seen once. The sample taken for sequencing was PBMCs. The receptors stem from a woman aged 45 to 65 in good health and CMV-seronegative.

This chain connects TRBV6-5 to TRBJ2-5; the D gene is possibly TRBD2 (7 bases). This CDR3 contains 14 residues. V was cut by 5 bases and J by 7 bases, with 17 bases left in between. Per the germline V gene, CDR1 is MNHEY and CDR2 is SVGAGI. The chain's CDR3 is CASSTRGARGTQYF. In DNA form, the CDR3 reads TGTGCCAGCAGTACCCGGGGGGCGAGAGGGACCCAGTACTTC.

The chain couples TRBV7-2 to TRBJ1-6; no reliable D call. This CDR3 has 13 residues. V was trimmed by 1 base and J by 9 bases, leaving 7 bases between them. The germline CDR1 and CDR2 sequences are SGHTA and FQGNSA. CDR3 loop: CASSLEHSSPLHF. The CDR3 DNA is TGTGCCAGCAGCTTAGAGCATTCTTCACCCCTCCACTTT.

The rearrangement links TRBV6-5 to TRBJ2-7; possibly TRBD1 for D (6 bases). CDR3 length: 14 residues. Germline lookup yields CDR1 MNHEY and CDR2 SVGAGI. V was shortened by 6 bases and J by 0 bases, with 12 bases between the two germline ends. The CDR3 bases are TGTGCCAGCAGCGGGACACAGCTCTCCTACGAGCAGTACTTC. Translating gives CASSGTQLSYEQYF.

The chain combines TRBV28 with TRBJ1-1; 8 bases align to TRBD1. The germline V gene has CDR1 MDHEN and CDR2 SYDVKM. The CDR3 totals 14 residues. Trimming removed 6 bases from V and 5 bases from J; junction bases left unmatched: 8. The DNA of the CDR3 is TGTGCCAGCAGAGCAACAGGGGGAGGAACTGAAGCTTTCTTT. Its translation: CASRATGGGTEAFF.

Turning to this clone: Sequence at one end of the junction differs from germline and may be a read error. This same CDR3 is encoded by further DNA sequences in the sample. V gene TRBV11-2 combines with J gene TRBJ2-7; the D is unclear. The V gene's germline CDR1 is SGHAT and CDR2 FQNNGV. The length of the CDR3 is 14 residues. As DNA, the CDR3 is TGCGCCAGCAGCTTCAGAGCGATCAAATACGAGCAGTACTTC. Its protein product is CASSFRAIKYEQYF.

The chain has TRBV19 and TRBJ1-1; perhaps TRBD1 as D (5 bases). V lost 8 bases and J 4 bases, leaving 17 bases between the germline ends. This CDR3 has 14 residues. CDR1 is LNHDA, CDR2 SQIVND, per germline (reference sequence). CDR3 nucleotides: TGTGCCAGTTCAGGCGCGGGGACGGGCACTGAAGCTTTCTTT. Protein: CASSGAGTGTEAFF.

This rearrangement joins TRBV4-2 to TRBJ1-2; D is unresolved. The germline CDR1 and CDR2 sequences are LGHNA and YNFKEQ. The CDR3 sequence is 15 residues long. V lost 0 bases, J lost 6 bases, and 14 bases lay in between. DNA of the CDR3: TGTGCCAGCAGCCAAGAGGGAGCCACTGGAGATGGCTACACCTTC. It is translated as CASSQEGATGDGYTF.

This rearrangement joins TRBV7-6 to TRBJ1-1; 11 nucleotides line up with TRBD1. CDR3 size: 16 residues. Germline trimming cut 5 bases from V and 3 bases from J; bases unmatched to any gene: 8. Per the germline V gene, CDR1 is SGHVS and CDR2 is FNYEAQ. The CDR3: CASSRGGQGAYTEAFF. CDR3 DNA: TGTGCCAGCAGCCGAGGAGGACAGGGGGCTTACACTGAAGCTTTCTTT.

The chain uses TRBV19 and TRBJ2-7, with TRBD2 as a possible D gene (6 bases). Germline V CDR1 and CDR2: LNHDA, SQIVND (reference sequence). The V end was cut by 4 bases, the J end by 2 bases, with 12 bases between. The CDR3 is made up of 14 amino acids. In DNA form, the CDR3 reads TGTGCCAGTAGTACGATTTGGGGGGCCTACGAGCAGTACTTC. Residues: CASSTIWGAYEQYF.

This clone was observed a handful of times. The chain carries TRBV28 and TRBJ1-1; 10 bases match TRBD1. The germline CDR1 and CDR2 sequences are MDHEN and SYDVKM. J was trimmed by 6 bases and V by 10 bases; bases with no gene match: 5. The CDR3 length is 12 residues. In nucleotides, the CDR3 is TGTGCCATCGTGGGACAGGGGTCTGAAGCTTTCTTT. Protein sequence: CAIVGQGSEAFF.

This chain links TRBV6-5 with TRBJ1-4; D not certain. This CDR3 has 16 residues. V lost 4 bases to trimming and J lost 4 bases, with 16 bases between them. Germline V gene lookup returns CDR1 MNHEY and CDR2 SVGAGI. CDR3 protein: CASSWGWGGGNEKLFF. The CDR3 coding sequence is TGTGCCAGCAGTTGGGGTTGGGGAGGCGGTAATGAAAAACTGTTTTTT.

The rearrangement uses TRBV5-1 and TRBJ2-3; 11 bases agree with TRBD2. Trimming at V came to 3 bases and at J to 4 bases, leaving 7 bases not matched to a gene. The CDR3 loop spans 16 amino acids. Germline CDR1 and CDR2: SGHRS and YFSETQ. CDR3 amino acids: CASSWDSGGAADTQYF. The CDR3 coding sequence is TGCGCCAGCAGCTGGGATAGCGGGGGGGCGGCAGATACGCAGTATTTT.

The chain is built from TRBV9 and TRBJ1-1; 9 bases are a match to TRBD1. Germline-derived CDR1 and CDR2 are SGDLS and YYNGEE. After removal of 3 bases from V and 0 bases from J, the junction contained 6 bases not matched to a gene. The CDR3 covers 16 residues. CDR3 nucleotide sequence: TGTGCCAGCAGCGCGAGGACAGGGGAAATGAACACTGAAGCTTTCTTT. It specifies CASSARTGEMNTEAFF.

The J gene is TRBJ2-1, the V gene TRBV4-3; a possible D gene is TRBD2 (6 bases). The CDR3 extends over 16 amino acids. Germline CDR1 and CDR2: LGHNA and YSLEER. V lost 0 bases and J 2 bases, leaving 11 bases between the germline ends. This CDR3 reads CASSQDQRATYNEQFF. For the CDR3, the DNA is TGCGCCAGCAGCCAAGACCAGCGGGCGACCTACAATGAGCAGTTCTTC.

About this clone: The junction shows a germline mismatch at one end, possibly a read error. The V call is TRBV25-1, the J call TRBJ2-3; TRBD2 matches 7 bases. Germline V CDR1 and CDR2: MGHDK, SYGVNS. CDR3 length: 14 amino acids. DNA of the CDR3: TGTGCCAGCAGTGATCCGGGAGGCACAGCTACGCAGTATTTT. Its protein is CASSDPGGTATQYF.

This chain joins TRBV5-4 and TRBJ1-4; 7 nucleotides line up with TRBD1. CDR3 length: 14 amino acids. Germline lookup yields CDR1 SGHNT and CDR2 YYREEE (reference sequence). With V trimmed by 3 bases and J by 11 bases, 10 bases remained unmatched. CDR3 protein: CASSSTRQGDKLFF. Written as DNA, the CDR3 is TGTGCCAGCAGCTCGACCCGACAGGGAGACAAACTGTTTTTT.

This clone appeared once. J is TRBJ2-2 and V is TRBV5-6, with TRBD1 identical over 8 bases. CDR3 length equals 16 residues. From germline, CDR1 is SGHDT and CDR2 YYEEEE. V dropped 5 bases and J dropped 4; count of bases not matched to a gene: 10. The CDR3, as DNA: TGTGCCAGCAGTCGAGCGACAGGGGCCATCACCGGGGAGCTGTTTTTT. Protein sequence: CASSRATGAITGELFF. Together with reference TRBV5-6 and TRBJ2-2, the CDR3 gives the full variable domain: DAGVTQSPTHLIKTRGQQVTLRCSPKSGHDTVSWYQQALGQGPQFIFQYYEEEERQRGNFPDRFSGHQFPNYSSELNVNALLLGDSALYLCASSRATGAITGELFFGEGSRLTVL.

The chain links TRBV30 to TRBJ2-7; D not resolved. The germline V gene encodes CDR1 GTSNPN and CDR2 SVGIG (reference sequence). V was clipped by 3 bases and J by 3 bases, with 15 bases between them. The CDR3 is made up of 14 amino acids. Here the CDR3 DNA reads TGTGCCTGGAGCGCCCCCATACCCTACTACGAGCAGTACTTC. Translated, it gives CAWSAPIPYYEQYF.

The chain has TRBV7-2 and TRBJ1-5, with a possible D match to TRBD1 (6 bases). V was clipped by 5 bases and J by 3 bases, with 11 bases between them. CDR3 length: 14 amino acids. Germline CDR1 and CDR2: SGHTA and FQGNSA. Written as DNA, the CDR3 is TGTGCCAGCAGCCCCGGACAGCACAATCAGCCCCAGCATTTT. Amino acid sequence: CASSPGQHNQPQHF.

The V call is TRBV27, the J call TRBJ1-1; a weak D match, TRBD1 (5 bases). Looked up from germline, CDR1 is MNHEY and CDR2 is SMNVEV (reference sequence). The CDR3 sequence is 14 residues long. V was shortened by 5 bases and J by 6 bases, with 16 bases between the two germline ends. In DNA form, the CDR3 reads TGTGCCAGCAGTCCCCACTACGGGACTTCTGAAGCTTTCTTT. Protein sequence: CASSPHYGTSEAFF.

This clone was detected only a few times. The same CDR3 can be traced to other DNA sequences in this sample. This chain connects TRBV28 to TRBJ2-2; D is perhaps TRBD1 (5 bases). Germline V gene lookup returns CDR1 MDHEN and CDR2 SYDVKM. The CDR3 runs 13 residues. V was clipped by 1 base and J by 5 bases, with 5 bases between them. DNA of the CDR3: TGTGCCAGCAGTTTATCAGGGACCGGGGAGCTGTTTTTT. Protein product: CASSLSGTGELFF.

The chain carries TRBV6-5 and TRBJ1-6; the D is unclear. Germline V gene data show CDR1 as MNHEY and CDR2 as SVGAGI. The CDR3 consists of 16 residues. V was shortened by 2 bases and J by 0 bases, with 8 bases between the two germline ends. The CDR3 region is CASSYAESSYNSPLHF. The CDR3 coding sequence is TGTGCCAGCAGTTACGCGGAAAGCTCCTATAATTCACCCCTCCACTTT.

This clone appeared a few times. V and J are TRBV4-1 and TRBJ2-1; perhaps TRBD1 as D (7 bases). This CDR3 is 16 amino acids long. Germline V gives CDR1 MGHRA, CDR2 YSYEKL. The V gene lost 1 base and the J gene lost 4 bases, with 14 bases spanning the gap. The CDR3 bases are TGCGCCAGCAGCCAAGGGCTGGGGGGACAGTACAATGAGCAGTTCTTC. The encoded protein is CASSQGLGGQYNEQFF.

The J gene is TRBJ1-5, the V gene TRBV7-2; possible D gene TRBD1, 5 bases. The CDR3 sequence is 19 residues long. Germline V gene lookup returns CDR1 SGHTA and CDR2 FQGNSA. Trimming removed 1 base at V and 0 bases at J, with 19 bases between. The CDR3: CASSLGGTGGPYSNQPQHF. As DNA, the CDR3 is TGTGCCAGCAGCTTAGGGGGAACCGGGGGACCCTATAGCAATCAGCCCCAGCATTTT. Full variable domain (remainder filled in from reference TRBV7-2 and TRBJ1-5): GAGVSQSPSNKVTEKGKDVELRCDPISGHTALYWYRQSLGQGLEFLIYFQGNSAPDKSGLPSDRFSAERTGGSVSTLTIQRTQQEDSAVYLCASSLGGTGGPYSNQPQHFGDGTRLSIL.

J is TRBJ2-1 and V is TRBV19; the match to TRBD2 covers 10 bases. Germline-derived CDR1 and CDR2 are LNHDA and SQIVND (reference sequence). Trimming cost V 3 bases and J 0 bases; bases outside gene matches: 2. CDR3 length: 16 amino acids. In DNA form, the CDR3 reads TGTGCCAGTAGTATTCCTAGCGGGAGCTCCTACAATGAGCAGTTCTTC. Its protein product is CASSIPSGSSYNEQFF. Complete variable domain (other parts from reference TRBV19 and TRBJ2-1): DGGITQSPKYLFRKEGQNVTLSCEQNLNHDAMYWYRQDPGQGLRLIYYSQIVNDFQKGDIAEGYSVSREKKESFPLTVTSAQKNPTAFYLCASSIPSGSSYNEQFFGPGTRLTVL.

This clone was picked up a small number of times. The V and J genes are TRBV28 and TRBJ1-3; D perhaps matches TRBD1 (6 bases). Trimming left V 5 bases short and J 7 bases short, with 18 bases between. There are 15 residues in the CDR3. Germline V CDR1 and CDR2: MDHEN, SYDVKM. The CDR3 spells CASSAAGDIRNTIYF. DNA for the CDR3: TGTGCCAGCAGTGCCGCAGGGGACATCCGGAACACCATATATTTT.

The V call is TRBV4-2, the J call TRBJ1-3; 7 bases align to TRBD1. Germline V gene data show CDR1 as LGHNA and CDR2 as YNFKEQ. The CDR3 is 15 amino acids. The V and J ends lost 4 bases and 0 bases, in that order; junction bases with no gene match: 3. CDR3 protein: CASSRGTDSGNTIYF. As DNA, the CDR3 is TGTGCCAGCAGCCGAGGGACAGACTCTGGAAACACCATATATTTT.

With respect to this clone: The same CDR3 also results from other DNA sequences found in this sample. The rearrangement joins TRBV19 to TRBJ1-3; D gene ambiguous. Per the germline V gene, CDR1 is LNHDA and CDR2 is SQIVND (reference sequence). Trimming cost V 3 bases and J 5 bases, with 8 bases left between them. The CDR3 has 13 residues. The CDR3 is CASSMNRRNTIYF. In DNA, the CDR3 is TGTGCCAGTAGTATGAACAGAAGAAACACCATATATTTT.

J is TRBJ1-4 and V is TRBV5-5; TRBD1 matches 7 bases. The CDR3 is made up of 17 amino acids. V was pared by 3 bases and J by 1 base, with 9 bases of the junction left unmatched. Germline V gives CDR1 SGHKS, CDR2 YYEKEE (reference sequence). This chain's CDR3 is CASSSNPWTGTNEKLFF. Here the CDR3 DNA reads TGTGCCAGCAGCTCGAACCCCTGGACAGGAACTAATGAAAAACTGTTTTTT.

Only a few counts were recorded for this clone. The chain joins TRBV13 to TRBJ2-7; TRBD2 aligns across 7 bases. Germline V gives CDR1 PRHDT, CDR2 FYEKMQ (reference sequence). V lost 1 base, J lost 7 bases, and 13 bases stayed unmatched. The CDR3 consists of 16 residues. CDR3 amino acids: CASSLDRGSGPSEQYF. The CDR3 DNA reads TGTGCCAGCAGCTTAGACCGCGGGAGCGGGCCGTCGGAGCAGTACTTC.